This T cell receptor beta chain was captured by sequencing in a study of cytomegalovirus exposure and HLA in healthy donors. Concerning this clone itself: Its antigen is unknown.

The assay was immunoSEQ multiplex PCR, and TCRdb's table has in-frame clones only and misses some. Found here are about 72,000 clones, about 95% of them singletons; the top ten hold 0.55% to 0.65%. Overall study findings and caveats: The study listed roughly 150 cytomegalovirus-associated TCR beta chains. The TCR clusters that emerged in the first cohort tended, a later analysis found, to co-occur in the 120 validation repertoires. Most TCR sequences proved rare, with some public TCRs found in many donors.

Germline CDR1 KGHSH, CDR2 LQKENI. This CDR3 contains 16 residues. Trimming left V 2 bases short and J 0 bases short, with 13 bases between. The specimen sequenced was PBMCs. The receptor was derived from a woman aged 18-29 years in good health and CMV-seronegative. The J gene is TRBJ1-1, the V gene TRBV18, with D possibly matching TRBD1 (5 bases). The CDR3 nucleotides read TGTGCCAGCTCACCAACACAGTGGGGCATGAACACTGAAGCTTTCTTT. This translates into CASSPTQWGMNTEAFF.